This TCR beta chain was found in a study of blood T cell repertoires in COVID-19. Study-level background: Sample material is recorded as cDNA or gDNA derived from T cells, B-cell-depleted T cells, or PBMCs.

In germline, CDR1 is LGHNA, CDR2 YNFKEQ. The V gene end was trimmed by 0 bases and the J gene end by 6 bases; junction bases not matched to a gene: 6. This CDR3 has 17 amino acids. Participants were aged about 18 to 95 years, lived in about two dozen US areas, and enrolled virtually. Participant reports of clinical history set cohort assignment. This clone was seen only once. TCRdb's copy holds only in-frame clones and misses some; the assay was immunoSEQ multiplex PCR. Altogether over 150,000 clones are present, around 80% being singletons, with the ten largest covering around 7%. The sequenced sample was PBMCs or T cells enriched from blood (not recorded which). This chain connects TRBV4-2 to TRBJ2-2; 11 positions match TRBD1. The receptor was derived from a man in his forties or fifties who had recovered from COVID-19. The CDR3 spells CASSQDGWDRGSGELFF. Written as DNA, the CDR3 is TGTGCCAGCAGCCAAGACGGGTGGGACAGGGGGTCCGGGGAGCTGTTTTTT.